This T cell receptor beta chain was profiled in a study of T cell responses to AZD1222 COVID-19 vaccine (dated by TCRdb to the early 2020s). In the study overall: AZD1222 recipients given second doses at about 4 weeks or at about 12 weeks were pooled, since spike-specific TCR depth and breadth were not found to differ between the two schedules. A total of approximately 250 trial participants underwent TCR sequencing, of whom about 210 had received two doses of AZD1222 and approximately 26 had received two doses of the MenACWY control vaccine. Trial participants were enrolled by age into subgroups of 18-55, 56-69 and 70-plus years, and 148, 28 and 57 TCR-sequenced participants, respectively, were included in these subgroups.

The CDR3 regions of human TCRbeta chains were subjected to immunosequencing. In the original analysis: Repertoire TCRs were checked for matches against a reference library of SARS-CoV-2-specific TCRs that had been generated using the MIRA antigen-specificity platform. Breadth meant the fraction of unique TCRs that were SARS-CoV-2-associated, whereas depth meant the fraction of total T cells that were SARS-CoV-2-associated. Using the MIRA data, every spike-specific TCR was mapped to the spike region that the TCR reacted to and assigned to either a CD4 or a CD8 class. Log10-transformed breadth and depth values were compared by one-way ANOVA with Sidak's multiple comparisons tests. The source is immuneACCESS, and TCRdb retained only in-frame sequences with V and J called. Part of the clones is not carried over; for the studies checked, unresolved V genes explain less than half of this, and the remainder is unexplained. V and J calls and clone size follow that table, whereas D and trimming were derived from the DNA. Across this sample there are 100,000 or so clones, with 82% seen only once. The ten largest clones capture 4% to 6% of the sample.

Read against the paper, the sample's time point label means: baseline before first vaccination. Vaccinee samples came from UK trials COV001 and COV002, including a single-blind randomized controlled phase 2/3 trial of AZD1222 (ChAdOx1 nCoV-19) in healthy adults. For TCRbeta chain sequencing, PBMC samples were collected from trial participants at day 0 and at day 28 after the second dose. Notes on this clone: The antigen this receptor binds is unknown. No much larger clonotype is one base removed from it; base qualities were not supplied.

Here V drops 3 bases and J drops 0 bases, and the junction holds 5 bases not matched to any gene. Via the germline V gene, CDR1 is KGHSH and CDR2 LQKENI. The CDR3 sequence holds 16 residues, the cysteine and phenylalanine included. CDR3 DNA only is kept here, 48 bases in frame from base 1. Results and caveats for the whole study, not just this receptor: Only five to seven AZD1222 recipients were SARS-CoV-2 seropositive at baseline, limiting conclusions about previously exposed vaccinees. No day 14 peak-response samples were available, so repertoires were characterized only after the peak T cell response. Vaccine-associated CD4 TCRs spanned the whole spike protein, with dominant responses in regions 160-218 and 743-854. Spike-specific TCR breadth and depth rose significantly after two AZD1222 doses compared with day 0 and with MenACWY recipients. The 56-69-year group was small, and its depth increase did not reach significance, likely because of low power. Reportedly, close to half of the unique spike-specific TCRs recognized epitopes lying outside the regions that are mutated in the B.1.351 and B.1.1.7 variants. Most participants were white British and females outnumbered males, and the authors suggested that clonal diversity may have been underestimated.

The rearrangement joined TRBV18 to TRBJ1-1, with 9 bases matching TRBD1. The receptor was derived from an adult in good health. This specimen was peripheral blood, taken on day 0 of AZD1222 vaccination. The CDR3 amino acid sequence is: CASSPTQGALNTEAFF. The DNA sequence is TGTGCCAGCTCACCCACACAGGGGGCTTTGAACACTGAAGCTTTCTTT.